These 19 T cell receptor beta chains came from one sample sequenced in a study of blood T cell repertoires in COVID-19. Data came from immunoSEQ multiplex PCR; TCRdb stores just in-frame clones and leaves some out. The repertoire holds tens of thousands of clones, about 90% seen once, with about 15% in the top ten. Sequenced input: peripheral blood. These TCRs come from a human donor with active COVID-19. The donor label of this sample is uncertain.

The chain recombines TRBV7-3 with TRBJ1-1; D not certain. Trimming removed 8 bases at V and 0 bases at J, with 10 bases between. CDR3 length: 13 residues. Germline CDR1 is SGHTA and CDR2 is FQGTGA. CDR3 sequence: CASCMSMNTEAFF. The DNA of the CDR3 is TGTGCCAGCTGTATGAGCATGAACACTGAAGCTTTCTTT.

This CDR3 reads CASSQDLQGITNYGYTF. CDR3 coding DNA: TGTGCCAGCAGCCAAGATCTACAGGGGATTACTAACTATGGCTACACCTTC. The rearrangement joins TRBV4-2 to TRBJ1-2, with 7 positions matching TRBD1. Germline values: CDR1 LGHNA, CDR2 YNFKEQ. Losses at the gene ends were 0 bases for V and 0 bases for J; bases not matched to a gene: 7. This CDR3 region has 17 residues.

The CDR3 nucleotides are TGTGCTACGGGGGGCAGGAATCAGCCCCAGCATTTT. Translating it yields CATGGRNQPQHF. The V gene is TRBV2, the J gene TRBJ1-5, with a weak D call TRBD1 (6 bases). Germline CDR1 and CDR2: SNHLY and FYNNEI. The CDR3 length is 12 residues.

The chain joins TRBV19 to TRBJ1-1, with TRBD1 as a possible D gene (5 bases). Germline-derived CDR1 and CDR2 are LNHDA and SQIVND (reference sequence). CDR3 length: 13 amino acids. V lost 5 bases, J lost 1 base, and 8 bases lay in between. CDR3 loop: CASSLTANTEAFF. CDR3 DNA sequence: TGTGCCAGTAGTTTGACAGCGAACACTGAAGCTTTCTTT.

The chain links TRBV7-3 to TRBJ2-2; the D gene is possibly TRBD2 (6 bases). In germline, CDR1 is SGHTA, CDR2 FQGTGA. V lost 2 bases to trimming and J lost 4 bases, with 8 bases between them. The CDR3 is made up of 14 amino acids. DNA of the CDR3: TGTGCCAGCAGCTTAGGCGGGGCCACCGGGGAGCTGTTTTTT. It is translated as CASSLGGATGELFF.

The CDR3 coding sequence is TGTGCCATCAGTAGCAGCGGAGAGGTAGATACGCAGTATTTT. Protein sequence: CAISSSGEVDTQYF. The genes are TRBV10-3 and TRBJ2-3; tentative D call: TRBD2 (5 bases). CDR1 ENHRY and CDR2 SYGVKD come from the germline V gene. The CDR3 runs to 14 residues. Trimming stripped 5 bases from V and 5 bases from J, with 14 bases between.

This chain uses TRBV4-3 with TRBJ1-3; 7 positions match TRBD1. Losses at the gene ends were 1 base for V and 9 bases for J; bases not matched to a gene: 6. CDR1 LGHNA and CDR2 YSLEER come from the germline V gene. This CDR3 has 14 residues. This CDR3 is CASSQGKGAGTIYF. For the CDR3, the DNA is TGCGCCAGCAGCCAAGGGAAGGGGGCGGGCACCATATATTTT.

This rearrangement joins TRBV3-1 (or the pseudogene TRBV3-2) to TRBJ2-3, with D uncertain. The length of the CDR3 is 12 residues. Deletions cut 1 base from V and 7 bases from J, with 6 bases between. Germline values: CDR1 LGHDT, CDR2 YNNKEL (reference sequence). DNA for the CDR3: TGTGCCAGCAGCCAAGCCTCTAATACGCAGTATTTT. Translated, it gives CASSQASNTQYF.

The chain is built from TRBV18 and TRBJ1-5; D is perhaps TRBD1 (6 bases). V was pared by 4 bases and J by 0 bases, with 10 bases between. CDR1 and CDR2 from the germline V gene are KGHSH and LQKENI. The CDR3 has 15 residues. CDR3 sequence: CASSLQGYSNQPQHF. The CDR3 nucleotides are TGTGCCAGCTCACTACAGGGTTATAGCAATCAGCCCCAGCATTTT.

The chain recombines TRBV19 with TRBJ2-3, with 14 bases lining up with TRBD2. Germline V gene lookup returns CDR1 LNHDA and CDR2 SQIVND (reference sequence). The CDR3 runs 16 residues. V gave up 6 bases and J gave up 1 base; unmatched junction bases: 3. CDR3 sequence reads: CASSGGLAGGTDTQYF. The CDR3 DNA is TGTGCCAGTAGCGGGGGACTAGCGGGGGGCACAGATACGCAGTATTTT.

J is TRBJ1-5 and V is TRBV9; D ambiguous. There are 15 residues in the CDR3. V shed 0 bases and J shed 4 bases, with 11 bases lying between them. Germline V CDR1 and CDR2: SGDLS, YYNGEE. In nucleotides, the CDR3 is TGTGCCAGCAGCGTAGGTAGTATTCCGAATCAGCCCCAGCATTTT. Its translation is CASSVGSIPNQPQHF.

This clone was observed a handful of times. The rearrangement uses TRBV4-2 and TRBJ1-2; 8 bases fit TRBD1. The ends lost 9 bases at V and 7 bases at J; junction bases unmatched: 19. CDR3 length: 16 residues. Germline V gene lookup returns CDR1 LGHNA and CDR2 YNFKEQ. CDR3 in DNA: TGTGCCAGGGGACGGACAGGGAAGGGAGAGGGTATTGGCTACACCTTC. Translating it yields CARGRTGKGEGIGYTF.

The chain couples TRBV27 to TRBJ1-2; no clear D gene. V lost 5 bases and J lost 4, with 11 bases in between. Germline CDR1 and CDR2: MNHEY and SMNVEV (reference sequence). The CDR3 totals 13 residues. CDR3 nucleotides: TGTGCCAGCAGTCCCACAGCTACCTATGGCTACACCTTC. This gives the protein CASSPTATYGYTF.

V gene TRBV7-6 combines with J gene TRBJ2-5; no clear D. There are 15 residues in the CDR3. V was clipped by 1 base and J by 1 base, with 10 bases between them. Germline CDR1 reads SGHVS; CDR2 reads FNYEAQ. As DNA, the CDR3 is TGTGCCAGCAGCTTAGAGCATTCGTCCCAAGAGACCCAGTACTTC. The encoded protein is CASSLEHSSQETQYF.

The J gene is TRBJ2-6, the V gene TRBV4-1, with a tentative D call TRBD2 (5 bases). The V end was cut by 1 base, the J end by 0 bases, with 10 bases between. Germline V gives CDR1 MGHRA, CDR2 YSYEKL. CDR3 length: 17 residues. The CDR3 nucleotides are TGCGCCAGCAGCCAAGTAGGAGGTTCCTCTGGGGCCAACGTCCTGACTTTC. Translation: CASSQVGGSSGANVLTF.

The chain combines TRBV24-1 with TRBJ2-3, with D possibly TRBD1 on 6 matching bases. Germline CDR1 is KGHDR and CDR2 is SFDVKD. The V end was cut by 2 bases, the J end by 13 bases, with 12 bases between. There are 12 residues in the CDR3. This chain's CDR3 is CATSDSTGRKYF. CDR3 DNA: TGTGCCACCAGTGATTCAACAGGGCGTAAGTATTTT.

The genes are TRBV6-6 and TRBJ2-7; possibly TRBD2 for D (5 bases). CDR3 size: 14 residues. Trimming took off 5 bases at V and 6 bases at J, with 17 bases between the two ends. Germline CDR1 is MNHNY and CDR2 is SVGAGI (reference sequence). The CDR3 is CASSPGSRAGEQYF. Written as DNA, the CDR3 is TGTGCCAGCAGTCCCGGGTCCCGGGCGGGCGAGCAGTACTTC.

This rearrangement joins TRBV24-1 to TRBJ2-7; tentatively, D is TRBD1 (6 bases). Trimming left V 8 bases short and J 3 bases short, with 22 bases between. Looked up from germline, CDR1 is KGHDR and CDR2 is SFDVKD. This CDR3 is built from 16 residues. CDR3: CATTLPPLRTDYEQYF. The CDR3, as DNA: TGTGCCACCACCCTCCCTCCCCTACGGACAGACTACGAGCAGTACTTC.

The chain couples TRBV11-2 to TRBJ2-7, with TRBD1 matching 8 bases. The length of the CDR3 is 15 residues. Germline V gives CDR1 SGHAT, CDR2 FQNNGV. The V segment lost 0 bases and the J segment 2 bases; nucleotides outside the gene matches: 3. The CDR3: CASSLEGQETYEQYF. DNA of the CDR3: TGTGCCAGCAGCTTAGAGGGACAGGAAACCTACGAGCAGTACTTC.